This T cell receptor beta chain was identified in a study of Ad26.COV2.S vaccination and SARS-CoV-2 variants. Noted treatment: roughly 18 received Ad26.COV2.S at low or high dose, single or two shots; roughly five received placebo; per-sample allocation not given. The samples date from day 63 after the first vaccine or placebo injection. This CDR3 has 14 residues. Looked up from germline, CDR1 is MNHEY and CDR2 is SMNVEV (reference sequence). J lost 6 bases, V lost 8 bases, and 10 bases had no gene match. TCRdb keeps only in-frame clones here, not all; method: immunoSEQ multiplex PCR. The sample has fewer than 400,000 clones, about 85% seen once.

This clonotype was sampled from a person between 18 and 65 years old who received the Ad26.COV2.S COVID-19 vaccine or a placebo. V gene TRBV27 combines with J gene TRBJ2-7, with 10 bases aligning to TRBD1. Sample: peripheral blood, taken in a trial of Ad26.COV2.S vaccine versus placebo. The CDR3: CASRPTGGFTEQYF. Here the CDR3 DNA reads TGTGCCAGCCGTCCGACAGGGGGCTTTACCGAGCAGTACTTC.